The 13 T cell receptor beta chains given below trace back to one sample, sequenced in a study of somatic mutations in cytotoxic T cells in rheumatoid arthritis (dated by TCRdb to between 2016 and 2019). The library relied on the immunoSEQ multiplex PCR assay. In TCRdb, the immuneACCESS table is reduced to in-frame sequences with V and J assigned. These tables do not hold every clone; where another copy was compared, an unresolved V gene accounts for under half, and the others remain unexplained. The sample includes approximately 17,000 clones, with about 77% observed a single time. Together, the top ten hold 15% to 20% of the sample. The sample taken for sequencing was CD8+ T cells sorted from blood. Every receptor here comes from an adult with rheumatoid arthritis.

This chain joins TRBV19 and TRBJ2-7; the D gene is possibly TRBD1 (6 bases). The germline V and J ends were trimmed by 5 bases and 1 base, with 15 bases remaining between them. The CDR3 runs to 15 residues. Germline-derived CDR1 and CDR2 are LNHDA and SQIVND (reference sequence). CDR3 protein: CASSPDSQGSYEQYF. The DNA of the CDR3 is TGTGCCAGTAGTCCCGACTCACAGGGTTCCTACGAGCAGTACTTC. Combining the CDR3 with reference TRBV19 and TRBJ2-7 gives the whole variable domain DGGITQSPKYLFRKEGQNVTLSCEQNLNHDAMYWYRQDPGQGLRLIYYSQIVNDFQKGDIAEGYSVSREKKESFPLTVTSAQKNPTAFYLCASSPDSQGSYEQYFGPGTRLTVT.

This clone is a singleton in its sample. The V gene is TRBV10-1, the J gene TRBJ2-7, with TRBD2 matching over 9 bases. There are 13 residues in the CDR3. J gave up 5 bases and V 2 bases, and 1 base lay outside the gene matches. Germline CDR1 and CDR2: WNHNN and SYGVQD (reference sequence). CDR3 in DNA: TGCGCCAGCAGTGAGGCGGGGGGGAACGAGCAGTACTTC. This gives the protein CASSEAGGNEQYF.

This chain uses TRBV19 with TRBJ1-1; D uncertain. V was pared by 4 bases and J by 0 bases, with 3 bases between. CDR3 length: 12 residues. The germline CDR1 and CDR2 sequences are LNHDA and SQIVND (reference sequence). For the CDR3, the DNA is TGTGCCAGTAGTAAATTGAACACTGAAGCTTTCTTT. Encoded protein: CASSKLNTEAFF.

The rearrangement uses TRBV9 and TRBJ2-5; TRBD2 aligns across 9 bases. With 4 bases clipped from V and 5 bases from J, the junction kept 6 bases outside the gene matches. Germline CDR1 and CDR2: SGDLS and YYNGEE. The CDR3 length is 14 residues. This CDR3 is CASSPGTSIETQYF. CDR3 in DNA: TGTGCCAGCAGCCCGGGGACTAGCATTGAGACCCAGTACTTC.

This clone was observed a handful of times. This specimen includes other DNA sequences encoding the same CDR3. The V gene is TRBV27, the J gene TRBJ2-2, with a possible D match to TRBD1 (6 bases). This CDR3 region has 14 residues. The germline V gene has CDR1 MNHEY and CDR2 SMNVEV (reference sequence). Trimming took off 5 bases at V and 1 base at J, with 8 bases between the two ends. CDR3 region: CASSPGQNTGELFF. CDR3 nucleotides: TGTGCCAGCAGTCCGGGACAGAACACCGGGGAGCTGTTTTTT.

The chain has TRBV4-2 and TRBJ2-3, with 8 bases identical to TRBD2. This CDR3 comprises 16 residues. The trim removed 3 bases at V and 6 bases at J, leaving 11 bases unmatched. Germline assignment: CDR1 LGHNA and CDR2 YNFKEQ. CDR3 sequence: CASSHPTSALSDTQYF. As DNA, the CDR3 is TGTGCCAGCAGCCATCCGACTAGCGCCCTATCCGATACGCAGTATTTT.

V is TRBV6-6 and J is TRBJ2-3; D perhaps matches TRBD1 (5 bases). Trimming removed 4 bases at V and 1 base at J, with 9 bases between. Germline CDR1 is MNHNY and CDR2 is SVGAGI (reference sequence). The CDR3 runs 14 residues. As DNA, the CDR3 is TGTGCCAGCAGTTGGGGCGGCGGCACAGATACGCAGTATTTT. This encodes CASSWGGGTDTQYF.

The CDR3 nucleotides are TGTGCCAGCAGTTTACCCCCAGGGCGGGGTACTGAAGCTTTCTTT. This codes for CASSLPPGRGTEAFF. This chain joins TRBV27 and TRBJ1-1, with D perhaps matching TRBD1 (5 bases). CDR3 length: 15 residues. Germline assignment: CDR1 MNHEY and CDR2 SMNVEV (reference sequence). The germline V and J ends were trimmed by 2 bases and 5 bases, with 15 bases remaining between them.

The V gene is TRBV5-6, the J gene TRBJ2-7; TRBD1 aligns across 9 bases. The CDR3 has 15 residues. The V gene's germline CDR1 is SGHDT and CDR2 YYEEEE. V shed 5 bases, J shed 3 bases, and the junction held 9 bases outside the gene matches. This CDR3 reads CASSLNRGLNYEQYF. For the CDR3, the DNA is TGTGCCAGCAGTCTAAACAGGGGGCTCAACTACGAGCAGTACTTC.

This rearrangement joins TRBV6-5 to TRBJ2-7, with D possibly matching TRBD2 (5 bases). Germline CDR1 MNHEY, CDR2 SVGAGI. The CDR3 contains 12 residues. Trimming pared 5 bases from V and 2 bases from J, leaving 7 bases between. CDR3 sequence (DNA): TGTGCCAGCAGTACCGGGACCTACGAGCAGTACTTC. Its protein is CASSTGTYEQYF.

The chain links TRBV28 to TRBJ2-2; either TRBD1 or TRBD2 may fit D (5 bases each). The germline CDR1 and CDR2 sequences are MDHEN and SYDVKM. V was clipped by 4 bases and J by 9 bases, with 9 bases between them. The CDR3 runs 12 residues. CDR3 amino acids: CASSYRGRELFF. CDR3 nucleotides: TGTGCCAGCAGTTATCGGGGCCGGGAGCTGTTTTTT.

The chain carries TRBV27 and TRBJ2-5; the match to TRBD1 covers 9 bases. This CDR3 comprises 14 residues. CDR1 and CDR2 (germline): MNHEY, SMNVEV (reference sequence). V was pared by 2 bases and J by 5 bases, with 3 bases of the junction left unmatched. The CDR3 here is CASSLGQGMETQYF. As DNA, the CDR3 is TGTGCCAGCAGTTTAGGACAGGGGATGGAGACCCAGTACTTC.

This chain connects TRBV5-1 to TRBJ2-3; 12 nucleotides align to TRBD1. Germline trimming cut 0 bases from V and 6 bases from J; bases unmatched to any gene: 5. This CDR3 region has 16 residues. Germline V CDR1 and CDR2: SGHRS, YFSETQ. The CDR3 bases are TGCGCCAGCAGCTTGGCCGGGACAGGGGGCAGGGATACGCAGTATTTT. Encoded protein: CASSLAGTGGRDTQYF.